This T cell receptor beta chain emerged from a study of T cell responses to AZD1222 COVID-19 vaccine. Overall study results and limits: The CD4 TCRs associated with vaccination extended across spike and predominated at 160-218 and 743-854.

Germline V CDR1 and CDR2: SGHTA, FQGNSA. The CDR3 is 15 amino acids. V was clipped by 8 bases and J by 4 bases; unmatched bases: 11. The method was immunoSEQ multiplex PCR; TCRdb's version includes in-frame clones alone and lacks a portion of them. This table holds under 130,000 clones, about 90% found once. Note on this clone: Its cognate antigen is unknown.

The chain has TRBV7-2 and TRBJ1-2; TRBD1 matches at 9 bases. Sequences were derived from peripheral blood, sampled on day 0 of AZD1222 vaccination. This sequence was found in an adult in good health. As DNA, the CDR3 is TGTGCCAGCGGAAAGGCACAGGGGGCCCCCTATGGCTACACCTTC. Translation gives CASGKAQGAPYGYTF.